These 20 T cell receptor beta chains originate from one sample sequenced in a study of T cells in Graves' hyperthyroidism and ophthalmopathy. Amplified regions were TCR beta CDR3 sequences from RNA transcripts. A first-round RT-PCR of the TCR CDR3 used the HTBI primer set. One entry per CDR3 protein, called by TCRdb with MiXCR from the multiplex PCR reads. The repertoire holds roughly 500,000 distinct CDR3 sequences, with approximately 14% as singletons. The sample taken for sequencing was blood. These receptors were taken from a woman under 40 with Graves' hyperthyroidism that later progressed to Graves' ophthalmopathy.

The V call is TRBV9, the J call TRBJ1-3; D call uncertain. Germline assignment: CDR1 SGDLS and CDR2 YYNGEE. Deletions cut 0 bases from V and 0 bases from J, with 10 bases between. The CDR3 contains 16 residues. The CDR3 nucleotides read TGTGCCAGCAGCGTAGGTGGAGGCCCCTCTGGAAACACCATATATTTT. Protein sequence: CASSVGGGPSGNTIYF.

This clonotype was detected ten times or more. The rearrangement joins TRBV15 to TRBJ2-5, with TRBD1 as a possible D gene (6 bases). CDR1 is LNHNV and CDR2 is YYDKDF in the germline V gene (reference sequence). This CDR3 has 14 amino acids. V gave up 6 bases and J gave up 2 bases, with 13 bases separating them. CDR3 sequence reads: CATRGGQMQETQYF. CDR3 nucleotide sequence: TGTGCCACCAGAGGAGGACAGATGCAAGAGACCCAGTACTTC.

This clonotype has just a few counts. This chain joins TRBV7-2 and TRBJ2-3; maybe TRBD1 (6 bases). From germline, CDR1 is SGHTA and CDR2 FQGNSA. The CDR3 loop spans 15 amino acids. With 4 bases removed from V and 1 base from J, the gap between germline ends came to 12 bases. The DNA for the CDR3 is TGTGCCAGCAGCTCCCGTCCAGGGGGCACAGATACGCAGTATTTT. This gives the protein CASSSRPGGTDTQYF.

This clonotype was recorded at least ten times. This CDR3 is CSATEGAKVWNSPLHF. In DNA form, the CDR3 reads TGCAGTGCAACCGAGGGGGCTAAAGTATGGAATTCACCCCTCCACTTT. The chain employs TRBV20-1 and TRBJ1-6; 7 bases match TRBD1. The CDR3 covers 16 residues. Germline lookup yields CDR1 DFQATT and CDR2 SNEGSKA (reference sequence). Germline trimming cut 6 bases from V and 7 bases from J; bases unmatched to any gene: 15.

As to this clonotype: A much larger clone sits a single nucleotide away, making a read error possible. The rearrangement joins TRBV14 to TRBJ1-3; D is unclear. The CDR3 sequence is 17 residues long. V lost 0 bases and J 0 bases, leaving 12 bases between the germline ends. Germline CDR1 reads SGHDN; CDR2 reads FVKESK. CDR3 sequence (DNA): TGTGCCAGCAGCCAAGATAGCAGCTTACCCTCTGGAAACACCATATATTTT. It is translated as CASSQDSSLPSGNTIYF.

This clonotype has ten or more counts. The genes are TRBV7-8 and TRBJ1-2; possible D gene TRBD1, 5 bases. Germline-derived CDR1 and CDR2 are SGHVS and FQNEAQ. V dropped 1 base and J dropped 5 bases, with 17 bases sitting between them. The CDR3 consists of 16 residues. In nucleotides, the CDR3 is TGTGCCAGCAGCTTAGAGGGAACAGGCCATCCTTATGGCTACACCTTC. Amino acid sequence: CASSLEGTGHPYGYTF.

This clonotype was detected many times. The gene calls are TRBV6-1 and TRBJ2-1; 9 bases match TRBD2. CDR3 length: 16 residues. Germline V CDR1 and CDR2: MNHNS, SASEGT. V shed 6 bases, J shed 6 bases, and the junction held 12 bases outside the gene matches. The CDR3 spells CASSDLAGGPVNEQFF. The CDR3 coding sequence is TGTGCCAGCAGCGACCTGGCGGGAGGGCCGGTCAATGAGCAGTTCTTC.

This clonotype was observed a handful of times. An end of the junction does not agree with germline; a read error may underlie this. The gene calls are TRBV12-5 and TRBJ1-4; perhaps TRBD1 as D (6 bases). The CDR3 is 15 amino acids. Germline CDR1 and CDR2: LGHNT and FRNRAP. In DNA, the CDR3 is TGTGCTAGTGGTTTGATAACAGGGCTGAATGAAAAACTGTCTTTT. Amino acids: CASGLITGLNEKLSF.

This clonotype was counted at least ten times. The genes are TRBV2 and TRBJ1-1; D unclear. This CDR3 is 11 amino acids long. V lost 1 base to trimming and J lost 7 bases, with 4 bases between them. The germline V gene has CDR1 SNHLY and CDR2 FYNNEI. The CDR3 DNA reads TGTGCCAGCAGTGAAGGCCGTGAAGCTTTCTTT. As protein: CASSEGREAFF.

This clonotype was seen repeatedly, ten times or more. The chain is built from TRBV7-9 and TRBJ2-1, with D maybe TRBD1 (5 bases). The V and J ends lost 5 bases and 5 bases respectively, with 13 bases between them. The germline gives CDR1 SEHNR, CDR2 FQNEAQ (reference sequence). The CDR3 is 14 amino acids. The CDR3 sequence is CASSHRQRNNEQFF. CDR3 DNA: TGTGCCAGCAGCCACCGACAGAGAAACAATGAGCAGTTCTTC.

This clonotype was counted ten times or more. The chain has TRBV7-9 and TRBJ2-3; D unclear. The V end was cut by 5 bases, the J end by 5 bases, with 8 bases between. In germline, CDR1 is SEHNR, CDR2 FQNEAQ (reference sequence). The CDR3 contains 12 residues. CDR3 region: CASSPEIDTQYF. CDR3 nucleotides: TGTGCCAGCAGCCCCGAGATAGATACGCAGTATTTT.

The chain links TRBV12-3 or TRBV12-4 to TRBJ2-2; D might be TRBD1 (6 bases). The CDR3 spans 16 residues. V was cut by 6 bases and J by 5 bases, with 19 bases left in between. CDR3: CASRSPGQRATGELFF. The CDR3 DNA reads as TGTGCCAGCAGGTCTCCGGGACAAAGGGCTACCGGGGAGCTGTTTTTT.

This clonotype has at least ten counts. The chain recombines TRBV29-1 with TRBJ2-2; D is possibly TRBD1 (5 bases). Germline V gives CDR1 SQVTM, CDR2 ANQGSEA. V dropped 4 bases and J dropped 7 bases, with 16 bases sitting between them. The CDR3 spans 14 residues. In DNA form, the CDR3 reads TGCAGCGTTGGTTCGCAGGGTGACCTCGGGGAGCTGTTTTTT. It yields the protein CSVGSQGDLGELFF.

This clonotype came up many times. This chain links TRBV9 with TRBJ1-1; D unresolved. V was trimmed by 0 bases and J by 1 base, leaving 10 bases between them. The CDR3 is made up of 15 amino acids. The germline CDR1 and CDR2 sequences are SGDLS and YYNGEE. CDR3 coding DNA: TGTGCCAGCAGCGTAGAGGGCGGGTCGAACACTGAAGCTTTCTTT. It is translated as CASSVEGGSNTEAFF.

The rearrangement joins TRBV6-2 or TRBV6-3 to TRBJ1-5; tentatively, D is TRBD1 (6 bases). Trimming removed 5 bases from V and 0 bases from J, with 17 bases in between. This CDR3 has 17 amino acids. Germline V gene sequence: CDR1 MNHEY, CDR2 SVGEGT. CDR3 in amino acids: CASSSHSQGYSNQPQHF. The CDR3 bases are TGTGCCAGCAGTAGTCATTCACAGGGTTATAGCAATCAGCCCCAGCATTTT.

This clonotype appeared many times. The genes are TRBV28 and TRBJ1-3, with D unresolved. Germline CDR1 reads MDHEN; CDR2 reads SYDVKM. The CDR3 consists of 12 residues. V dropped 6 bases and J dropped 4 bases, with 7 bases sitting between them. CDR3 DNA sequence: TGTGCCAGCAGCTGGAGGGGAAACACCATATATTTT. It translates to CASSWRGNTIYF. Full variable domain (missing parts from reference TRBV28 and TRBJ1-3): DVKVTQSSRYLVKRTGEKVFLECVQDMDHENMFWYRQDPGLGLRLIYFSYDVKMKEKGDIPEGYSVSREKKERFSLILESASTNQTSMYLCASSWRGNTIYFGEGSWLTVV.

This sequence joins TRBV10-3 and TRBJ1-1; D ambiguous. V was trimmed by 4 bases and J by 6 bases, leaving 9 bases between them. Germline V CDR1 and CDR2: ENHRY, SYGVKD. The CDR3 extends over 12 amino acids. CDR3 amino acids: CAISAQTSEAFF. CDR3 nucleotides: TGTGCCATCAGTGCACAGACTTCTGAAGCTTTCTTT.

The table lists this clonotype with many counts. This CDR3 is missing its conserved last phenylalanine or tryptophan, likely due to a read error. The J gene is TRBJ1-1, the V gene TRBV2; D is unresolved. CDR1 SNHLY and CDR2 FYNNEI come from the germline V gene. The CDR3 spans 13 residues. V lost 3 bases and J lost 1, with 6 bases in between. Written as DNA, the CDR3 is TGTGCCAGCAGTGAGGGCACGAACACTGAAGCTTTCCTT. Amino acid sequence: CASSEGTNTEAFL.

This clonotype was picked up many times. This chain links TRBV12-3 or TRBV12-4 with TRBJ1-3; 9 nucleotides match TRBD1. V lost 6 bases to trimming and J lost 4 bases; unmatched junction nucleotides: 4. The CDR3 runs 14 residues. The CDR3 DNA sequence: TGTGCCAGCAGCGGAACAGGGGGCGGAAACACCATATATTTT. Translated: CASSGTGGGNTIYF.

In this sample, this clonotype turned up many times. The V and J genes are TRBV28 and TRBJ1-5, with TRBD1 matching 12 bases. The CDR3 has 15 residues. CDR1 and CDR2 from the germline V gene are MDHEN and SYDVKM. The ends lost 7 bases at V and 2 bases at J; junction bases unmatched: 3. This chain's CDR3 is CASIGTGGGNQPQHF. In DNA, the CDR3 is TGTGCCAGCATCGGGACAGGGGGCGGCAATCAGCCCCAGCATTTT.